This TCR beta chain was recorded in a study of blood T cell repertoires in COVID-19. Study background: PBMCs, B-cell-depleted T cells, or T cells provided the cDNA or gDNA that made up the material.

Seattle-derived patients entered the study during active infection and were followed longitudinally. Germline CDR1 reads SGDLS; CDR2 reads YYNGEE. This CDR3 is 13 amino acids long. The V end lost 5 bases, the J end lost 2 bases, and 10 bases lay between the germline ends. Study processing details: The authors estimated nucleated cell counts from reference gene primer amplification. The repertoire was sequenced with immunoSEQ multiplex PCR; TCRdb's copy has only in-frame clones and lacks some. V, J and clone size derive from that table, while D and trimming were established from the DNA sequence. Counted here are 200,000 to 300,000 clones, around nine tenths occurring once; the ten biggest clones make up roughly 0.89%.

Input material: peripheral blood. The chain is built from TRBV9 and TRBJ1-2; the D is unclear. The sequence derives from a man younger than 45 with COVID-19, enrolled during active disease. This CDR3 reads CASRKTGNYGYTF. For the CDR3, the DNA is TGTGCCAGCAGAAAGACGGGAAACTATGGCTACACCTTC.